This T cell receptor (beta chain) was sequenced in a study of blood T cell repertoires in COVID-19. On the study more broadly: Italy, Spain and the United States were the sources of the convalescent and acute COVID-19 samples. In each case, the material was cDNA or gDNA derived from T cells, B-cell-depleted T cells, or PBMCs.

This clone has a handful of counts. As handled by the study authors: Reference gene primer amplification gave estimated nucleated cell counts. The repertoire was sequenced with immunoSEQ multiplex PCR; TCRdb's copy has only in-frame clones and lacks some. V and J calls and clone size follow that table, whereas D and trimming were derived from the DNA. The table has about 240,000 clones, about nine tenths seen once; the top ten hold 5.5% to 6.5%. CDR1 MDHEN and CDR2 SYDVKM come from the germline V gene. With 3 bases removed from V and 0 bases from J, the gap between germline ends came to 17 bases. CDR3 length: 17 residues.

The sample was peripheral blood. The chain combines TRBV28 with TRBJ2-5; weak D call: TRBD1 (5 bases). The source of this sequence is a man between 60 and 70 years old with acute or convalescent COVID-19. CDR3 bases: TGTGCCAGCAGTTTTCAGTCGACAGCGATGTACCAAGAGACCCAGTACTTC. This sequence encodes CASSFQSTAMYQETQYF.